The source of this TCR beta chain is a study of PD-1 blockade in mismatch repair-deficient tumors. Study-level information: Patients had around 11 mismatch repair-deficient cancer types and were previously treated and progressing.

TCRdb keeps only in-frame clones here, not all; method: immunoSEQ multiplex PCR. Among some 27,000 clones listed, approximately 84% were seen once. The CDR3 spans 19 residues. All patients were mismatch repair deficient, assessed by either PCR or immunohistochemistry. The TCR-sequenced patients were a few responders to pembrolizumab. With regard to this clone: Antigen unknown.

Whole-study results and caveats: Tumor-resident clones, often undetectable pretreatment in blood, expanded then contracted after pembrolizumab.

The V call is TRBV21-1, the J call TRBJ2-1; TRBD1 is taken as the D call from the table, unchecked against the DNA. TRBV21-1 is noted as a pseudogene. Sequenced material: PBMCs, taken before pembrolizumab treatment. The source is an adult with mismatch repair-deficient cancer. The CDR3 bases are TGTGCCAGCAGAAAGGGGACAGCCAGACACTTGGAAACTACGGATGAGCAGTTCTTC. Translating it yields CASRKGTARHLETTDEQFF.